This TCR beta chain was observed in a study of blood T cell repertoires in COVID-19. Background on the study: Spain, Italy and the United States supplied samples that represented acute and convalescent COVID-19. T cells, B-cell-depleted T cells, or PBMCs supplied cDNA or gDNA.

The CDR3 spans 18 residues. Germline CDR1 is SGHVS and CDR2 is FQNEAQ. The ends lost 5 bases at V and 0 bases at J; junction bases unmatched: 10. In the authors' workflow: It was from reference gene primer amplification that nucleated cell counts were estimated. Profiling relied on immunoSEQ multiplex PCR, and the TCRdb table lists in-frame clones only, not all of them. V, J and clone size are taken as reported in that table, and D and trimming were inferred from the DNA itself. Among about 140,000 clones, more than 75% were seen once, and the ten largest hold 3.5% to 4.5%. This clone was seen only a few times.

This clonotype originated in a woman aged 40 to 55 with acute or convalescent COVID-19. Material for sequencing was peripheral blood. V is TRBV7-8 and J is TRBJ2-7; TRBD2 aligns across 13 bases. CDR3 sequence (DNA): TGTGCCAGCAGCCAGCGACTAGCGGGGGGCGCATACTCCTACGAGCAGTACTTC. Translation: CASSQRLAGGAYSYEQYF.